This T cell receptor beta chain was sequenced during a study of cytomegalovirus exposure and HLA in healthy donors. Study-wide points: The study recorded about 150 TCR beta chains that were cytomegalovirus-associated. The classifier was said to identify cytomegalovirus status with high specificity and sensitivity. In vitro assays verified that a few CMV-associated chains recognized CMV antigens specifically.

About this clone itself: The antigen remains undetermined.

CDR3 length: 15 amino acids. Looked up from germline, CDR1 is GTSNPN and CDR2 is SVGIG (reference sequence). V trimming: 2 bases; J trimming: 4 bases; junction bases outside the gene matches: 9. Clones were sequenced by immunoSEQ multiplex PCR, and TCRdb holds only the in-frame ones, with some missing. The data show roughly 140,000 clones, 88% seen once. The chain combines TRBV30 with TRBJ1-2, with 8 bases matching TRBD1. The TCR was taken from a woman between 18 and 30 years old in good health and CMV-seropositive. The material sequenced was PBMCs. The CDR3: CAWSSGQGGPYGYTF. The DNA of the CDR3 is TGTGCCTGGAGTAGCGGACAGGGAGGACCCTATGGCTACACCTTC.